This is a list of T cell receptor beta chains from one sample in a study of CXCR3-negative and CXCR3-positive naive CD8 T cells. Using the 5' RACE reads, TCRdb records one entry per CDR3 protein without DNA. The sample totals tens of thousands of distinct CDR3 sequences. The material sequenced was naive CXCR3- CD8+ T cells from blood. The source is a human donor in good health. Some clones in this sample may be carry-over from other donors' samples. CDR3s include the opening cysteine and the closing phenylalanine or tryptophan.

j_call	v_call	cdr3_aa
TRBJ2-7	TRBV6-5	CASSSQRNSYEQYF
TRBJ2-7	TRBV21-1	CASKPGTGATYEQYF
TRBJ1-1	TRBV7-9	CASSLLVSGTGSGTEAFF
TRBJ2-7	TRBV28	CASSPRTGVYEQYF
TRBJ1-4	TRBV7-6	CASSSTGGITEKLFF
TRBJ2-7	TRBV29-1	CSVEEDRGYEQYF
TRBJ1-2	TRBV7-2	CASSLSRDYAGWGYTF
TRBJ1-3	TRBV7-9	CASSPGQEYFSGKTIYF
TRBJ1-2	TRBV29-1	CSVPNGGGRYTF
TRBJ2-1	TRBV9	CASSVKFYNEQFF
TRBJ2-3	TRBV29-1	CSVTSGGAIETDTQYF
TRBJ2-1	TRBV29-1	CSVEAGQGWEQFF
TRBJ1-1	TRBV18	CASTGVVSTEAFF
TRBJ2-1	TRBV11-3	CASSLVASDQQFF
TRBJ2-7	TRBV13	CASSLEGSGEGYEQYF
TRBJ2-5	TRBV6-2/TRBV6-3	CASEHGRETQYF
TRBJ2-7	TRBV6-5	CASSYSTWTESYEQYF
TRBJ1-1	TRBV2	CASSEMAGGPEAFF
TRBJ2-7	TRBV5-5	CASSPQTGETYEQYF
TRBJ2-5	TRBV5-1	CASSLGLAGNQETQYF
TRBJ1-1	TRBV28	CAGSTWTGGRTEAFF
TRBJ2-3	TRBV24-1	CATSDLLLWPKGGTDTQYF